This TCR beta chain is drawn from a study of spatial heterogeneity in lung cancer (dated 2019 in TCRdb). In terms of the full investigation: Beta-chain transcripts were consistently detected in greater numbers than alpha-chain transcripts, which likely reflects a higher abundance of beta-chain transcripts. At surgery, hundreds of tumor regions, 64 matched nontumor lung samples and 56 PBMC samples were TCR-sequenced for both alpha and beta chains. In non-small cell lung cancer, the study quantitatively compared TCR alpha and beta repertoires across several tumor regions, matched nontumor lung, and blood. In tumor regions, TCR transcript counts showed a strong correlation with a T cell transcriptional module score derived from matched bulk RNA-seq. Nonsynonymous mutation counts, determined by whole-exome sequencing of tumor tissue, were related to TCR repertoire features. In the raw uncorrected reads, each unique combination of TCR and UMI appeared more than ten times on average.

What the study reported, not specific to this receptor: Estimated TCR-seq coverage of tumor T cells was only approximately 7.4% for alpha chains and roughly 13% for beta chains. The tumor nonsynonymous mutation count correlated with the number of expanded intratumoral alpha and beta TCRs. Additional single-cell paired TCR alpha and beta sequencing was considered necessary to confirm, at a functional level, the hypothesis that regional TCRs recognize regional mutations. The count of ubiquitous expanded TCRs correlated with the count of ubiquitous nonsynonymous mutations, and the count of regional expanded TCRs correlated with the count of regional nonsynonymous mutations.

This clonotype was seen more than once but under ten times. Its antigen specificity is not known. It has no much larger one-base neighbor in the sample; base qualities were not kept. As an off-target read in a library built for alpha chains, this beta chain has a frequency of little significance. Including the terminal cysteine and phenylalanine, the CDR3 comprises 12 residues. Left in the record is the CDR3 DNA by itself, 36 bases read in frame from the first base. Sequences SGHNT (CDR1) and YYREEE (CDR2) are obtained from the germline V gene (reference sequence). The junction carries 1 base between V and J, which are trimmed by 2 bases and 2 bases respectively. Explained via the paper, the time point label denotes: sample taken at primary tumor resection. Donors were some 70 patients with early-stage, untreated non-small cell lung cancer from the lung TRACERx cohort. Whole RNA extracted from tumor and nontumor lung tissue, or from cryopreserved PBMC samples, was used for TCR sequencing without cell sorting. Patients were selected for TCR sequencing only if sufficient RNA was available from at least two tumor regions. A lung pathologist reviewed the tumor and adjacent nontumor lung specimens before the specimens were selected.

Libraries were built with 5' RACE. The instrument was a NextSeq 500. In the TCR library protocol, a unique molecular identifier was attached to each TCR cDNA molecule so that PCR and sequencing errors could be corrected. The original methods were these. Decombinator tools were used for TCR identification, UMI-based error correction and CDR3 extraction. Expanded TCRs were defined as those above a frequency of 2 per 1,000, corresponding to the top 1% of the tumor frequency distribution. Expanded tumor TCRs were classed as regional if statistically deemed absent (corrected P<0.05) from at least one tumor region, otherwise ubiquitous. Renyi diversity was calculated using the R vegan package after each repertoire was subsampled 100 times to 5,000 TCRs. CDR3 similarity networks were built from amino acid triplet string-kernel similarity, connecting CDR3s with pairwise similarity above 0.82. The raw public reads went through TCRdb reprocessing: fastp at Q25, MiXCR clone calling, in-frame beta chains kept. Rows with a matching CDR3 protein are joined into one entry that keeps the most common DNA and genes. It is TCRdb's table, rather than the study itself, that gives the V and J calls and clone size. Present in this sample are roughly 16,000 distinct CDR3 sequences, 6% to 7% of which were seen just once. Together, the top ten hold roughly 21% of the sample.

The clonotype comes from a female donor with early-stage non-small cell lung cancer. The sequence is built from TRBV5-4 and TRBJ2-2; no D gene is confidently identified. The starting material was lung tumor tissue, obtained at surgery. This receptor has the CDR3 CASSFNTGELFF. The sequenced DNA is TGTGCCAGCAGCTTCAACACCGGGGAGCTGTTTTTT. Outside the CDR3, residues come from the reference TRBV5-4 and TRBJ2-2 proteins, so the full variable domain is: ETGVTQSPTHLIKTRGQQVTLRCSSQSGHNTVSWYQQALGQGPQFIFQYYREEENGRGNFPPRFSGLQFPNYSSELNVNALELDDSALYLCASSFNTGELFFGEGSRLTVL.